The 2 T cell receptor beta chains presented below share a single source sample, sequenced in a study of T-cell memory formation after mild COVID-19. TCRdb ran MiXCR on the 5' RACE reads and lists one entry per CDR3 protein. The table has 55,000 to 75,000 distinct CDR3 sequences, roughly 25% seen once. The sequenced sample was PBMCs or a T cell subset sorted from them (not recorded which). Receptor source: a young man who had mild COVID-19 (a few samples of this study predate the infection). Cell type and time point are not known.

This clonotype was seen a handful of times. The chain couples TRBV6-2 or TRBV6-3 to TRBJ1-1, with D possibly being TRBD1 (5 bases). The V and J ends lost 7 bases and 8 bases respectively, with 20 bases between them. The CDR3 is made up of 14 amino acids. The V gene's germline CDR1 is MNHEY and CDR2 SVGEGT. CDR3 amino acids: CASTETREGREAFF. The CDR3 coding sequence is TGTGCCAGCACCGAGACACGGGAGGGGAGGGAAGCTTTCTTT.

Only a few counts were recorded for this clonotype. The rearrangement uses TRBV23-1 and TRBJ2-7; 8 nucleotides agree with TRBD1. TRBV23-1 is noted as an ORF with a role that remains uncertain. The length of the CDR3 is 17 residues. Germline trimming cut 0 bases from V and 0 bases from J; bases unmatched to any gene: 7. The CDR3 coding sequence is TGCGCCAGCAGTCAATCTCGGACAGGGACATTCTCCTACGAGCAGTACGTC. Translation: CASSQSRTGTFSYEQYV.